The following is a TCR beta chain sequence with its context. The sample comes from a study of cytomegalovirus exposure and HLA in healthy donors. Germline assignment: CDR1 GTSNPN and CDR2 SVGIG (reference sequence). This CDR3 region has 14 residues. The V segment lost 3 bases and the J segment 2 bases; nucleotides outside the gene matches: 6. PCR used 60 Vbeta primers and 13 Jbeta primers. TCRdb's table, derived via immunoSEQ multiplex PCR, lists solely in-frame clones and lacks some. The table includes 100,000 or so clones, about four fifths detected once. V and J are TRBV30 and TRBJ1-2, with TRBD1 matching over 7 bases. Material for sequencing was PBMCs. This clonotype was obtained from a human donor in good health. In nucleotides, the CDR3 is TGTGCCTGGAGGATAAGGGGGCAAAACTATGGCTACACCTTC. It is translated as CAWRIRGQNYGYTF.